The entry that follows covers one T cell receptor (beta chain) sequence. What it binds is not known. The data are from a study of cytomegalovirus exposure and HLA in healthy donors. Study summary: The 90 to 150 validation repertoires, a later analysis reported, used the same platform as the approximately 700 first-cohort repertoires. Study-wide findings and caveats: Many donors carried some public TCRs, although rarity characterized most TCR sequences. According to a later analysis, TCR clusters from the first cohort tended to co-occur in the 120 or so validation repertoires. Reports credit the classifier with highly specific, highly sensitive diagnosis of cytomegalovirus status.

This CDR3 region has 15 residues. CDR1 and CDR2 from the germline V gene are SQVTM and ANQGSEA. V was shortened by 4 bases and J by 0 bases, with 15 bases between the two germline ends. Here immunoSEQ multiplex PCR was the method, and the copy in TCRdb shows in-frame clones only, minus some. There are approximately 100,000 clones in the sample; about 90% occur only once, and approximately 2% lies in the top ten. The receptor's source is a woman aged 18 to 35 in good health and CMV-seronegative. The V and J genes are TRBV29-1 and TRBJ1-2; D gene ambiguous. Material: PBMCs. In DNA, the CDR3 is TGCAGCGTTGGTCAGAGTTTGGGCCCTAACTATGGCTACACCTTC. Translated, it gives CSVGQSLGPNYGYTF.